A selection of T cell receptor beta chains follows, all from one sample in a study of graft-versus-host responses after intestinal transplantation. TCRdb's table, derived via immunoSEQ multiplex PCR, lists solely in-frame clones and lacks some. The sample has almost 55,000 clones, more than 80% seen once. The material sequenced was PBMCs, taken more than 650 days after intestinal transplant. These TCRs come from a human patient who received an intestinal transplant, so some T cells may come from the graft donor. CDR3s include the opening cysteine and the closing phenylalanine or tryptophan. The D gene is left open where the match is weak. Rows give clone size only sometimes, using once, few, many, or a class for an expanded clone.

v_call: TRBV11-2
d_call: -
clone_size: -
j_call: TRBJ1-2
cdr3_aa: CASSLTSNYGYTF
cdr3_nt: TGTGCCAGCAGTCTGACATCTAACTATGGCTACACCTTC

v_call: TRBV5-1
d_call: TRBD2
clone_size: -
j_call: TRBJ2-5
cdr3_aa: CASSFDFTGGPLRETQYF
cdr3_nt: TGCGCCAGCAGCTTTGATTTTACGGGGGGGCCTCTACGAGAGACCCAGTACTTC

v_call: TRBV5-8
d_call: -
clone_size: -
j_call: TRBJ2-1
cdr3_aa: CASSFGTSYNEQFF
cdr3_nt: TGTGCCAGCAGCTTCGGGACATCCTACAATGAGCAGTTCTTC

v_call: TRBV7-9
d_call: -
clone_size: -
j_call: TRBJ2-1
cdr3_aa: CAGSLDEDFHEQFF
cdr3_nt: TGTGCCGGCAGCTTAGATGAGGACTTCCATGAGCAGTTCTTC

v_call: TRBV15
d_call: -
clone_size: -
j_call: TRBJ1-5
cdr3_aa: CATSSPSGGVVQPQHF
cdr3_nt: TGTGCCACCAGCAGCCCCTCTGGGGGGGTCGTTCAGCCCCAGCATTTT

v_call: TRBV12-5
d_call: -
clone_size: -
j_call: TRBJ2-3
cdr3_aa: CASGFRTDHTDTQYF
cdr3_nt: TGTGCTAGTGGTTTTAGGACAGACCACACAGATACGCAGTATTTT

v_call: TRBV7-8
d_call: -
clone_size: once
j_call: TRBJ1-2
cdr3_aa: CASSFRARGYGYTF
cdr3_nt: TGTGCCAGCAGCTTCCGGGCGCGCGGCTATGGCTACACCTTC

v_call: TRBV21-1
d_call: -
clone_size: -
j_call: TRBJ1-5
cdr3_aa: CASSSPGGNQPQHF
cdr3_nt: TGTGCCAGCAGCTCCCCCGGGGGCAATCAGCCCCAGCATTTT

v_call: TRBV7-9
d_call: -
clone_size: once
j_call: TRBJ2-7
cdr3_aa: CASSLRDGTYEQYF
cdr3_nt: TGTGCCAGCAGCTTGAGGGACGGCACCTACGAGCAGTACTTC

v_call: TRBV10-2
d_call: -
clone_size: -
j_call: TRBJ2-3
cdr3_aa: CASRETSTDTQYF
cdr3_nt: TGCGCCAGCAGAGAGACTAGCACAGATACGCAGTATTTT

v_call: TRBV4-1
d_call: TRBD1
clone_size: -
j_call: TRBJ1-1
cdr3_aa: CASSQPDRGLTEAFF
cdr3_nt: TGCGCCAGCAGCCAGCCGGACAGGGGGCTCACTGAAGCTTTCTTT

v_call: TRBV11-2
d_call: -
clone_size: -
j_call: TRBJ1-1
cdr3_aa: CASSLVAPNTEAFF
cdr3_nt: TGTGCCAGCAGCTTAGTGGCCCCGAACACTGAAGCTTTCTTT

v_call: TRBV6-1
d_call: TRBD2
clone_size: -
j_call: TRBJ2-5
cdr3_aa: CASSGSGGTQETQYF
cdr3_nt: TGTGCCAGCAGTGGAAGCGGGGGTACGCAAGAGACCCAGTACTTC

v_call: TRBV5-7
d_call: -
clone_size: -
j_call: TRBJ2-7
cdr3_aa: CASSLCGAVSSYEQYF
cdr3_nt: TGTGCCAGCAGCTTGTGCGGGGCCGTAAGCTCCTACGAGCAGTACTTC

v_call: TRBV11-2
d_call: TRBD2
clone_size: once
j_call: TRBJ2-5
cdr3_aa: CASSLDGGLAKETQYF
cdr3_nt: TGTGCCAGCAGCTTAGATGGGGGACTAGCGAAAGAGACCCAGTACTTC

v_call: TRBV19
d_call: -
clone_size: -
j_call: TRBJ2-7
cdr3_aa: CASSISQSVRGEQYF
cdr3_nt: TGTGCCAGTAGTATAAGTCAGTCGGTCCGGGGCGAGCAGTACTTC

v_call: TRBV21-1
d_call: -
clone_size: -
j_call: TRBJ1-5
cdr3_aa: CASSKEVDRAFSYGNQPQHF
cdr3_nt: TGTGCCAGCAGCAAAGAAGTCGACAGGGCTTTTTCCTATGGCAATCAGCCCCAGCATTTT

v_call: TRBV5-5
d_call: TRBD1
clone_size: -
j_call: TRBJ2-7
cdr3_aa: CASSLVGTGSYEQYF
cdr3_nt: TGTGCCAGCAGCTTGGTCGGGACAGGCTCCTACGAGCAGTACTTC

v_call: TRBV6-6
d_call: -
clone_size: -
j_call: TRBJ1-2
cdr3_aa: CASSYVLSDGYTF
cdr3_nt: TGTGCCAGCAGTTACGTTCTAAGTGATGGCTACACCTTC

v_call: TRBV19
d_call: -
clone_size: -
j_call: TRBJ1-5
cdr3_aa: CASSIVTGYQPQHF
cdr3_nt: TGTGCCAGTAGTATTGTCACAGGCTATCAGCCCCAGCATTTT

v_call: TRBV6-1
d_call: -
clone_size: -
j_call: TRBJ1-2
cdr3_aa: CASSDYGSRTYGYTF
cdr3_nt: TGTGCCAGCAGTGATTATGGGTCCCGAACCTATGGCTACACCTTC

v_call: TRBV2
d_call: -
clone_size: -
j_call: TRBJ1-2
cdr3_aa: CASSQGPDYGYTF
cdr3_nt: TGTGCCAGCAGTCAGGGGCCCGACTATGGCTACACCTTC

v_call: TRBV5-1
d_call: -
clone_size: -
j_call: TRBJ1-1
cdr3_aa: CASSLDPGLNTEAFF
cdr3_nt: TGCGCCAGCAGCCTGGACCCCGGGTTGAACACTGAAGCTTTCTTT

v_call: TRBV7-6
d_call: -
clone_size: -
j_call: TRBJ1-5
cdr3_aa: CASSSRSLGLGSNQPQHF
cdr3_nt: TGTGCCAGCAGCTCCCGCTCTTTGGGCCTGGGGAGCAATCAGCCCCAGCATTTT

v_call: TRBV15
d_call: -
clone_size: few
j_call: TRBJ2-1
cdr3_aa: CATSRVAAGGEFF
cdr3_nt: TGTGCCACCAGCAGAGTCGCGGCCGGTGGAGAGTTCTTC

v_call: TRBV18
d_call: TRBD1
clone_size: -
j_call: TRBJ2-1
cdr3_aa: CASSPGTGGPYNEQFF
cdr3_nt: TGTGCCAGCTCACCGGGGACAGGGGGCCCCTACAATGAGCAGTTCTTC

v_call: TRBV5-5
d_call: -
clone_size: few
j_call: TRBJ1-2
cdr3_aa: CASSSSDYGYTF
cdr3_nt: TGTGCCAGCAGCTCTTCGGACTATGGCTACACCTTC

v_call: TRBV7-2
d_call: TRBD1
clone_size: few
j_call: TRBJ1-2
cdr3_aa: CASSLGDRGPLTF
cdr3_nt: TGTGCCAGCAGCTTAGGGGACAGGGGGCCCCTAACCTTC

v_call: TRBV5-1
d_call: -
clone_size: once
j_call: TRBJ2-7
cdr3_aa: CASSKGQHSYEQYF
cdr3_nt: TGCGCCAGCAGCAAGGGCCAACACTCCTACGAGCAGTACTTC

v_call: TRBV6-6
d_call: -
clone_size: once
j_call: TRBJ1-2
cdr3_aa: CASSPAGNYGYTF
cdr3_nt: TGTGCCAGCAGCCCCGCGGGGAACTATGGCTACACCTTC

v_call: TRBV9
d_call: -
clone_size: -
j_call: TRBJ1-1
cdr3_aa: CASSLKPENTEAFF
cdr3_nt: TGTGCCAGCAGCCTCAAGCCGGAGAACACTGAAGCTTTCTTT

v_call: TRBV6-1
d_call: TRBD1
clone_size: once
j_call: TRBJ1-1
cdr3_aa: CASSLNFDRDPEAFF
cdr3_nt: TGTGCCAGCAGTCTAAATTTCGACAGGGACCCTGAAGCTTTCTTT

v_call: TRBV29-1
d_call: TRBD1
clone_size: -
j_call: TRBJ2-5
cdr3_aa: CSVGSGQLPETQYF
cdr3_nt: TGCAGCGTTGGATCGGGACAGCTTCCTGAGACCCAGTACTTC

v_call: TRBV9
d_call: TRBD2
clone_size: -
j_call: TRBJ2-2
cdr3_aa: CASSVGGLAGVGELFF
cdr3_nt: TGTGCCAGCAGCGTAGGTGGACTAGCGGGGGTCGGGGAGCTGTTTTTT

v_call: TRBV10-3
d_call: -
clone_size: -
j_call: TRBJ1-1
cdr3_aa: CAIRAGHNTEAFF
cdr3_nt: TGTGCCATCAGAGCGGGACACAACACTGAAGCTTTCTTT

v_call: TRBV19
d_call: TRBD1
clone_size: -
j_call: TRBJ1-6
cdr3_aa: CASSAPRTGSNSPLHF
cdr3_nt: TGTGCCAGTAGTGCACCCCGGACAGGGAGTAATTCACCCCTCCACTTT

v_call: TRBV21-1
d_call: -
clone_size: once
j_call: TRBJ1-3
cdr3_aa: CASSKEIRHPIRTGNTIYF
cdr3_nt: TGTGCCAGCAGCAAAGAAATTAGGCATCCTATACGAACTGGAAACACCATATATTTT

v_call: TRBV10-3
d_call: TRBD1
clone_size: -
j_call: TRBJ1-2
cdr3_aa: CAISMRQGDGGYTF
cdr3_nt: TGTGCCATCAGTATGAGACAGGGTGATGGTGGCTACACCTTC

v_call: TRBV6-1
d_call: -
clone_size: -
j_call: TRBJ2-7
cdr3_aa: CASSEQPPGLRSYEQYF
cdr3_nt: TGTGCCAGCAGTGAGCAACCACCGGGACTGAGGTCCTACGAGCAGTACTTC

v_call: TRBV6-5
d_call: -
clone_size: -
j_call: TRBJ2-1
cdr3_aa: CASGERVSYNEQFF
cdr3_nt: TGTGCCAGCGGGGAGCGGGTATCCTACAATGAGCAGTTCTTC

v_call: TRBV12-5
d_call: TRBD1
clone_size: -
j_call: TRBJ1-2
cdr3_aa: CASGSLSGTGKNYGYTF
cdr3_nt: TGTGCTAGTGGTTCCCTTTCCGGGACAGGGAAGAACTATGGCTACACCTTC

v_call: TRBV30
d_call: TRBD1
clone_size: -
j_call: TRBJ2-7
cdr3_aa: CAWDRDSYEQYF
cdr3_nt: TGTGCCTGGGACAGGGACTCCTACGAGCAGTACTTC

v_call: TRBV5-1
d_call: -
clone_size: -
j_call: TRBJ2-7
cdr3_aa: CASSWQKQGDEQYF
cdr3_nt: TGCGCCAGCAGCTGGCAAAAACAGGGTGACGAGCAGTACTTC

v_call: TRBV15
d_call: TRBD1
clone_size: -
j_call: TRBJ2-7
cdr3_aa: CATSTSSGQGGFYEQYF
cdr3_nt: TGTGCCACCAGCACCTCCTCGGGACAGGGCGGGTTCTACGAGCAGTACTTC

v_call: TRBV5-1
d_call: -
clone_size: -
j_call: TRBJ2-7
cdr3_aa: CASSPKGLYYEQYF
cdr3_nt: TGCGCCAGCAGCCCCAAGGGACTTTACTACGAGCAGTACTTC

v_call: TRBV2
d_call: -
clone_size: -
j_call: TRBJ1-2
cdr3_aa: CASIPGLPAVGYTF
cdr3_nt: TGTGCCAGCATCCCAGGGTTGCCAGCGGTTGGCTACACCTTC

v_call: TRBV5-4
d_call: -
clone_size: once
j_call: TRBJ2-3
cdr3_aa: CASSFRGPDTQYF
cdr3_nt: TGTGCCAGCAGCTTTAGGGGTCCAGATACGCAGTATTTT

v_call: TRBV4-2
d_call: TRBD2
clone_size: -
j_call: TRBJ2-1
cdr3_aa: CASSPPSSGGGNEQFF
cdr3_nt: TGTGCCAGCAGCCCCCCCAGTAGCGGGGGGGGCAATGAGCAGTTCTTC

v_call: TRBV5-1
d_call: -
clone_size: -
j_call: TRBJ2-1
cdr3_aa: CASSYSMGYNEQFF
cdr3_nt: TGCGCCAGCAGCTACTCCATGGGGTACAATGAGCAGTTCTTC

v_call: TRBV10-2
d_call: TRBD1
clone_size: -
j_call: TRBJ1-1
cdr3_aa: CASRLDRDTEAFF
cdr3_nt: TGCGCCAGCAGATTGGACAGGGACACTGAAGCTTTCTTT

v_call: TRBV2
d_call: TRBD1
clone_size: -
j_call: TRBJ1-5
cdr3_aa: CASSDEGARNQPQHF
cdr3_nt: TGTGCCAGCAGTGATGAGGGGGCGCGGAATCAGCCCCAGCATTTT

v_call: TRBV5-4
d_call: -
clone_size: -
j_call: TRBJ1-2
cdr3_aa: CASSNGNYGYTF
cdr3_nt: TGTGCCAGCAGCAACGGTAACTATGGCTACACCTTC

v_call: TRBV7-9
d_call: -
clone_size: -
j_call: TRBJ2-5
cdr3_aa: CASSFPKQTAPSQETQYF
cdr3_nt: TGTGCCAGCAGCTTCCCGAAGCAAACTGCACCCTCACAAGAGACCCAGTACTTC

v_call: TRBV4-1
d_call: -
clone_size: -
j_call: TRBJ2-2
cdr3_aa: CASSQESFWGANTGELFF
cdr3_nt: TGCGCCAGCAGCCAAGAGTCCTTTTGGGGTGCAAACACCGGGGAGCTGTTTTTT